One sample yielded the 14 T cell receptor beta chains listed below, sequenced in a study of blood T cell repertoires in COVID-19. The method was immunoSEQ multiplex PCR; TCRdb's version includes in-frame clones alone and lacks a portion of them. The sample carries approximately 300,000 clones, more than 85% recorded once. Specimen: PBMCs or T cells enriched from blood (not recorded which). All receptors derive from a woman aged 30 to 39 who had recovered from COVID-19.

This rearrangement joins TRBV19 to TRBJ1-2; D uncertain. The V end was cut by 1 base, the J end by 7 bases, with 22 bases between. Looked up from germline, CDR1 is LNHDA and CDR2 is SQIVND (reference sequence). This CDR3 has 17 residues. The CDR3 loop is CASSIAEGFSSWVGYTF. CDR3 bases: TGTGCCAGTAGTATAGCGGAGGGTTTTTCTTCATGGGTTGGCTACACCTTC. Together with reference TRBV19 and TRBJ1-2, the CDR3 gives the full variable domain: DGGITQSPKYLFRKEGQNVTLSCEQNLNHDAMYWYRQDPGQGLRLIYYSQIVNDFQKGDIAEGYSVSREKKESFPLTVTSAQKNPTAFYLCASSIAEGFSSWVGYTFGSGTRLTVV.

In DNA form, the CDR3 reads TGTGCCAGCAGTGGGGGGGGGTCAAGGCTTCGACAGCCCCAGCATTTT. Translation: CASSGGGSRLRQPQHF. This chain links TRBV6-1 with TRBJ1-5, with D possibly matching TRBD1 (5 bases). CDR1 and CDR2 (germline): MNHNS, SASEGT. CDR3 length: 16 residues. V was cut by 4 bases and J by 7 bases, with 20 bases left in between.

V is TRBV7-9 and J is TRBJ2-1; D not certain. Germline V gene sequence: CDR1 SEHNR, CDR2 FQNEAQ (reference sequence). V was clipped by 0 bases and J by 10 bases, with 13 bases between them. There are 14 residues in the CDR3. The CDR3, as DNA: TGTGCCAGCAGCTTAGCGGAGCTCCTTTTGGAGCAGTTCTTC. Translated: CASSLAELLLEQFF. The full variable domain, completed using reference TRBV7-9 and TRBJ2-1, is DTGVSQNPRHKITKRGQNVTFRCDPISEHNRLYWYRQTLGQGPEFLTYFQNEAQLEKSRLLSDRFSAERPKGSFSTLEIQRTEQGDSAMYLCASSLAELLLEQFFGPGTRLTVL.

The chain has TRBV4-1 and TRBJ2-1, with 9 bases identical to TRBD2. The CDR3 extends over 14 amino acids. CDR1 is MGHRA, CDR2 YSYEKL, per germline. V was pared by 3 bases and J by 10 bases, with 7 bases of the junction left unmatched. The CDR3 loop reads CASSHPLAGREQFF. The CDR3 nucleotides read TGCGCCAGCAGCCATCCCCTAGCGGGACGGGAGCAGTTCTTC.

CDR3 sequence (DNA): TGTGCCAGCAGCCTCGGGACTACCGATCCCAATGAGCAGTTCTTC. It yields the protein CASSLGTTDPNEQFF. The chain recombines TRBV27 with TRBJ2-1, with 7 bases aligning to TRBD2. This CDR3 spans 15 amino acids. The V segment lost 6 bases and the J segment 6 bases; nucleotides outside the gene matches: 11. Looked up from germline, CDR1 is MNHEY and CDR2 is SMNVEV (reference sequence).

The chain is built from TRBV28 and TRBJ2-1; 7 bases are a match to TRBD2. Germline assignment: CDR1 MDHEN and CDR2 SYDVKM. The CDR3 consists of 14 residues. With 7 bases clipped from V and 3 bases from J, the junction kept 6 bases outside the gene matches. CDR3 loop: CASTLAGLYNEQFF. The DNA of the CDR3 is TGTGCCAGCACCTTAGCGGGCCTCTACAATGAGCAGTTCTTC.

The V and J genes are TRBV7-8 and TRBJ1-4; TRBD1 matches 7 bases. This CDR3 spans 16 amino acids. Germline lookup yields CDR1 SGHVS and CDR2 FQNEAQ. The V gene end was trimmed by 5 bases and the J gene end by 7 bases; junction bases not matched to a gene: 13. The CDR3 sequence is CASSPEYLQGSEKLFF. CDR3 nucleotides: TGTGCCAGCAGCCCTGAATACTTACAGGGGAGTGAAAAACTGTTTTTT.

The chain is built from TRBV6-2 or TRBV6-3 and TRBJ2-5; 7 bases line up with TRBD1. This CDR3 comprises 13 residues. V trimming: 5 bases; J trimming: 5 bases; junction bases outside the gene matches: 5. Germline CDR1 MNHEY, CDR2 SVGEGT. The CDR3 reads CASSQTGYETQYF. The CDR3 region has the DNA TGTGCCAGCAGTCAGACAGGGTACGAGACCCAGTACTTC.

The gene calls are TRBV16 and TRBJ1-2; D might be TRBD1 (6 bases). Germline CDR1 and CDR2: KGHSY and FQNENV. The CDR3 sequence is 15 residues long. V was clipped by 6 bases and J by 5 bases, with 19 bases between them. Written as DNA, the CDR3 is TGTGCCAGCAGGCGGACAGCCGCTAACCCATATGGCTACACCTTC. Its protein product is CASRRTAANPYGYTF.

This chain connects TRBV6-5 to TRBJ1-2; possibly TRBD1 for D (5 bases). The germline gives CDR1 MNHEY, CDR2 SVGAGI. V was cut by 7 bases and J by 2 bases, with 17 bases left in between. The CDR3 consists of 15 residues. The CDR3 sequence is CASTLNRGGNYGYTF. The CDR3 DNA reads TGTGCCAGCACTCTAAATAGGGGTGGGAACTATGGCTACACCTTC.

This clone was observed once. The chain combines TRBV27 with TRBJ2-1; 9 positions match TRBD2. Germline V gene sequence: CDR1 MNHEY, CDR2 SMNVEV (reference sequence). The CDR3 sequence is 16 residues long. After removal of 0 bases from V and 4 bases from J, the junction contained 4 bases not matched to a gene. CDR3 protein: CASSLSVLAGYNEQFF. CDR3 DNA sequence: TGTGCCAGCAGTTTATCGGTCCTAGCGGGATACAATGAGCAGTTCTTC.

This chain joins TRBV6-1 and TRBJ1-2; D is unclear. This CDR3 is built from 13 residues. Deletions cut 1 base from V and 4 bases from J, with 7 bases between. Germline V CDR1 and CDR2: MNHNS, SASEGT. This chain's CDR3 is CASSEGASYGYTF. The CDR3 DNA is TGTGCCAGCAGTGAAGGGGCTTCCTATGGCTACACCTTC.

The CDR3, as DNA: TGTGCCACCACTCCCTTAGGGACAGATAGCAATCAGCCCCAGCATTTT. It encodes CATTPLGTDSNQPQHF. The chain links TRBV24-1 to TRBJ1-5; 7 bases agree with TRBD1. CDR1 and CDR2 from the germline V gene are KGHDR and SFDVKD. The CDR3 is made up of 16 amino acids. Unmatched junction bases numbered 9, after V lost 8 bases and J lost 0 bases.

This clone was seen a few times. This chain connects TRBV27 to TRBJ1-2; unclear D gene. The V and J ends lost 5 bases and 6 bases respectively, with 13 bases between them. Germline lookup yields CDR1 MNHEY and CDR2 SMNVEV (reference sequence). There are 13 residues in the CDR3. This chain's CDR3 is CASSPSGGHGYTF. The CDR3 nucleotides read TGTGCCAGCAGTCCTAGCGGAGGACATGGCTACACCTTC.